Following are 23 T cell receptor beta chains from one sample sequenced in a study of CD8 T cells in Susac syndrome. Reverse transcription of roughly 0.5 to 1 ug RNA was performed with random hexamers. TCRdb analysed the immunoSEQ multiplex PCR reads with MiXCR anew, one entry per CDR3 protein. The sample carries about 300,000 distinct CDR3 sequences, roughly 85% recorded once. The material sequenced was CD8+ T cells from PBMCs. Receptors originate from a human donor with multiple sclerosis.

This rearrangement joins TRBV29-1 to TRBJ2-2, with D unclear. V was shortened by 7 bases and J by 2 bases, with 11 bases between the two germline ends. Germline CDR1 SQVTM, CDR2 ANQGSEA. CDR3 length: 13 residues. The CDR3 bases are TGCAGCGGTGCAAGTCCAAACACCGGGGAGCTGTTTTTT. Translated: CSGASPNTGELFF.

Here the CDR3 DNA reads TGTGCCAGCAGTTGGGGGAATCGGGAGAAAAACATTCAGTACTTC. This encodes CASSWGNREKNIQYF. The chain joins TRBV28 to TRBJ2-4; weak D call: TRBD2 (6 bases). The V gene's germline CDR1 is MDHEN and CDR2 SYDVKM. V shed 4 bases and J shed 4 bases, with 14 bases lying between them. The CDR3 is made up of 15 amino acids.

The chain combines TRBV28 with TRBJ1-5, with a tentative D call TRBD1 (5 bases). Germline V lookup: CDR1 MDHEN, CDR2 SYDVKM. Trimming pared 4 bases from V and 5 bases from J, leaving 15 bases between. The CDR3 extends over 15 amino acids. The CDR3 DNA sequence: TGTGCCAGCAGTTCCGGGACCACGGGCGATCAGCCCCAGCATTTT. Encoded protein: CASSSGTTGDQPQHF.

CDR3 region: CASRGRAGPQHF. CDR3 nucleotide sequence: TGTGCCAGCAGGGGTAGAGCCGGGCCCCAGCATTTT. The chain uses TRBV12-3 or TRBV12-4 and TRBJ1-5, with D hard to call. CDR3 length: 12 amino acids. The V end lost 6 bases, the J end lost 9 bases, and 12 bases lay between the germline ends.

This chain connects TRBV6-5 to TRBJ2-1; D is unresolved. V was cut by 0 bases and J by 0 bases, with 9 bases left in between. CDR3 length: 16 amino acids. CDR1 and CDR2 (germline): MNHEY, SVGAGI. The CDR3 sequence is CASSYSLGNSYNEQFF. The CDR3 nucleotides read TGTGCCAGCAGTTACTCGCTGGGGAACTCCTACAATGAGCAGTTCTTC.

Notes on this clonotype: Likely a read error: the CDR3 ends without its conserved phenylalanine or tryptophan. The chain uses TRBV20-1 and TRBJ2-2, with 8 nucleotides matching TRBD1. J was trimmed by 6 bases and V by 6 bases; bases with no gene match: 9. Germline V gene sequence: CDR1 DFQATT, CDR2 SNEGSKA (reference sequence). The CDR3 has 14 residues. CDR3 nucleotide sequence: TGCAGTGCGGATCAGGACAGGGCCCCCGGGGAGCTGTTTCTT. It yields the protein CSADQDRAPGELFL.

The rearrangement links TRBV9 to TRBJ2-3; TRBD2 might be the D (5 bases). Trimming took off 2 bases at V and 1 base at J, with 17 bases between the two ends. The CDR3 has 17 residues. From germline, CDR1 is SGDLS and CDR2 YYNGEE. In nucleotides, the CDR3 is TGTGCCAGCAGCGTTATGGGAGAACCCGCCGGCACAGATACGCAGTATTTT. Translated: CASSVMGEPAGTDTQYF.

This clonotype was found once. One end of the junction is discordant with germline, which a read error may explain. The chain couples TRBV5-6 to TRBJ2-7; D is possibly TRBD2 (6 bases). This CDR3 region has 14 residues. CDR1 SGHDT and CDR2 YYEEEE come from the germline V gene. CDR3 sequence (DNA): TGTGCCCGCAGCCAGTGGGAGGCCTTTGAGGAGCAGTACTTC. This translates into CARSQWEAFEEQYF.

The CDR3 nucleotides read TGCGCCAGCAGCCAAACGTCGGGACTCGGGGGCAATGAGCAGTTCTTC. It yields the protein CASSQTSGLGGNEQFF. The chain carries TRBV4-3 and TRBJ2-1; D possibly corresponds to TRBD2 (6 bases). Trimming pared 2 bases from V and 6 bases from J, leaving 17 bases between. CDR3 size: 16 residues. CDR1 and CDR2 (germline): LGHNA, YSLEER.

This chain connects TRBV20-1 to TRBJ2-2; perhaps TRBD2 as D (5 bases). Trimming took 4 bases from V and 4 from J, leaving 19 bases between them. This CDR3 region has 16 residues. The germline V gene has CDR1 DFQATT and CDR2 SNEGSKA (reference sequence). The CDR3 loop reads CSAKRRKDPVTGELFF. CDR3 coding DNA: TGCAGTGCTAAAAGGAGGAAGGACCCAGTCACCGGGGAGCTGTTTTTT.

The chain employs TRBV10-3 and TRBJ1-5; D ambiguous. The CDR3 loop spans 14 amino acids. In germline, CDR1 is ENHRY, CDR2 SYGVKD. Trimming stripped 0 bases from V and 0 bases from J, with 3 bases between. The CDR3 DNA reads TGTGCCATCAGTGAGTCGAGTAGCAATCAGCCCCAGCATTTT. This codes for CAISESSSNQPQHF.

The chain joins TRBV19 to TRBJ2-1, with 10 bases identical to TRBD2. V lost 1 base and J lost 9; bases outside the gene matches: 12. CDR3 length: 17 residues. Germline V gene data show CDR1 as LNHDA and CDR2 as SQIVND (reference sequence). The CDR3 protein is CASSIGAGGPWVGEQFF. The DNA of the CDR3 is TGTGCCAGTAGTATAGGAGCGGGAGGGCCGTGGGTAGGTGAGCAGTTCTTC.

The DNA for the CDR3 is TGTGCCAGCAGCCCAGGGGCCCTACCCCCCTACGAGCAGTACTTC. Amino acid sequence: CASSPGALPPYEQYF. V is TRBV9 and J is TRBJ2-7; tentative D call: TRBD1 (6 bases). Germline V gene data show CDR1 as SGDLS and CDR2 as YYNGEE. The V end lost 4 bases, the J end lost 2 bases, and 16 bases lay between the germline ends. The CDR3 consists of 15 residues. The whole variable domain, remainder taken from reference TRBV9 and TRBJ2-7, is DSGVTQTPKHLITATGQRVTLRCSPRSGDLSVYWYQQSLDQGLQFLIQYYNGEERAKGNILERFSAQQFPDLHSELNLSSLELGDSALYFCASSPGALPPYEQYFGPGTRLTVT.

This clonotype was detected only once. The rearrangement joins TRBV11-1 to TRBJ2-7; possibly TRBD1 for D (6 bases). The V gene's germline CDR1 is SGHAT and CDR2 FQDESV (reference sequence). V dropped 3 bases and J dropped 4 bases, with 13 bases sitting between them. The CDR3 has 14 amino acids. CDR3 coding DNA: TGTGCCAGCAGCTTCAACAGGGACCCATACGAGCAGTACTTC. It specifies CASSFNRDPYEQYF.

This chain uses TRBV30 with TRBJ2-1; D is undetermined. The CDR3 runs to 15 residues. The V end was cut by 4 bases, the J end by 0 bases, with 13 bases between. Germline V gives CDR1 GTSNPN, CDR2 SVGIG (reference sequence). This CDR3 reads CAWNDGLSSYNEQFF. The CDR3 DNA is TGTGCCTGGAATGACGGGTTGAGCTCCTACAATGAGCAGTTCTTC.

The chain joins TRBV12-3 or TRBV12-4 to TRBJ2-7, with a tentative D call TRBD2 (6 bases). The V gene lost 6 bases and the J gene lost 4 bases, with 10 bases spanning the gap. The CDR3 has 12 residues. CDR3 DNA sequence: TGTGCCAGCAGCTGGGGACTTTACGAGCAGTACTTC. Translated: CASSWGLYEQYF.

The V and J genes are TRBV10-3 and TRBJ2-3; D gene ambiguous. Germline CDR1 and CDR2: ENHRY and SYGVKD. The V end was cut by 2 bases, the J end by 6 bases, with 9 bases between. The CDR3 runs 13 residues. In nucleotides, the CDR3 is TGTGCCATCAGTGAGCCCCCGTCGGATACGCAGTATTTT. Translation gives CAISEPPSDTQYF.

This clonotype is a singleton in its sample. CDR3 DNA: TGTGCCACCAGTGAGGGGACGACGAACACCGGGGAGCTGTTTTTT. Translating it yields CATSEGTTNTGELFF. The chain employs TRBV24-1 and TRBJ2-2; possibly TRBD1 or TRBD2 for D (5 bases each). The length of the CDR3 is 15 residues. The germline gives CDR1 KGHDR, CDR2 SFDVKD. V lost 4 bases, J lost 0 bases, and 8 bases lay in between.

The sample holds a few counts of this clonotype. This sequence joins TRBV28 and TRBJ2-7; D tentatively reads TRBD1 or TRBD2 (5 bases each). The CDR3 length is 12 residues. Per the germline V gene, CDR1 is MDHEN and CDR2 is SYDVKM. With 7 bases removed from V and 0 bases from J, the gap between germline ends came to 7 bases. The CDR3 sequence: CASTGSSYEQYF. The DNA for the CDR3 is TGTGCCAGCACAGGGAGCTCCTACGAGCAGTACTTC. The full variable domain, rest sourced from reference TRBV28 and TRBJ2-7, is DVKVTQSSRYLVKRTGEKVFLECVQDMDHENMFWYRQDPGLGLRLIYFSYDVKMKEKGDIPEGYSVSREKKERFSLILESASTNQTSMYLCASTGSSYEQYFGPGTRLTVT.

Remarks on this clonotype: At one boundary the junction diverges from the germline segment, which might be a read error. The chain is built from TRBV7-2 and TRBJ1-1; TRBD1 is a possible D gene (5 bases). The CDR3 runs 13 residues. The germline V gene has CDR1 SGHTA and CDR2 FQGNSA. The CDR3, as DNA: TGTGCCAGCAGCTTATTGACAGAAACTGAAGCCTTCTTT. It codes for CASSLLTETEAFF.

For the CDR3, the DNA is TGTGCCAGCAGCGTAATCCCGGGACTAGCGGGAAGGTGGGGTTACAATGAGCAGTTCTTC. It is translated as CASSVIPGLAGRWGYNEQFF. The gene calls are TRBV9 and TRBJ2-1; 13 bases match TRBD2. This CDR3 region has 20 residues. The ends lost 1 base at V and 4 bases at J; junction bases unmatched: 14. Germline V lookup: CDR1 SGDLS, CDR2 YYNGEE.

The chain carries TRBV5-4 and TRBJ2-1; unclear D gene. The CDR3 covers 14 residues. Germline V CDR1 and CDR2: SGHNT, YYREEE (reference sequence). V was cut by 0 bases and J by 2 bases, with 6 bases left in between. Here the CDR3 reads CASSLGLTYNEQFF. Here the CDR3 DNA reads TGTGCCAGCAGCTTGGGTCTGACCTACAATGAGCAGTTCTTC. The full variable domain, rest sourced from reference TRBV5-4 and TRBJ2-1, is ETGVTQSPTHLIKTRGQQVTLRCSSQSGHNTVSWYQQALGQGPQFIFQYYREEENGRGNFPPRFSGLQFPNYSSELNVNALELDDSALYLCASSLGLTYNEQFFGPGTRLTVL.

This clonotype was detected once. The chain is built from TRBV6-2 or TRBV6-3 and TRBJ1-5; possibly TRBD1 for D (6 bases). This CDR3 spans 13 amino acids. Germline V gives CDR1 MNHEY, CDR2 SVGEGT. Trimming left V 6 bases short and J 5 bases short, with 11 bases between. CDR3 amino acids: CASRGAGDQPQHF. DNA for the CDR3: TGTGCCAGCAGGGGGGCGGGAGATCAGCCCCAGCATTTT.